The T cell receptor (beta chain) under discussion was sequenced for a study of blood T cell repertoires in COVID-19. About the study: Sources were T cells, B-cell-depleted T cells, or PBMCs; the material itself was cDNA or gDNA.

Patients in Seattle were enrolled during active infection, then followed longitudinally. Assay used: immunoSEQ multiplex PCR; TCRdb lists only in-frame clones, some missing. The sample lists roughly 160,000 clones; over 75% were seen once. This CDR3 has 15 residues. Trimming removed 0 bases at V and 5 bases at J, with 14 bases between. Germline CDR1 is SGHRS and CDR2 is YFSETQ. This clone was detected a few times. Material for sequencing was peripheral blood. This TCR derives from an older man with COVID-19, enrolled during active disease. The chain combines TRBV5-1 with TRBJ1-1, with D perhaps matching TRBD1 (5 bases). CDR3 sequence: CASSLEGSDGTEAFF. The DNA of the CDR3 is TGCGCCAGCAGCTTGGAGGGGTCTGACGGTACTGAAGCTTTCTTT.